A single sample is the source of the 14 T cell receptor beta chains below, sequenced in a study of cytotoxic CD8 clonotypes in ibrutinib-treated CLL. Generated by immunoSEQ multiplex PCR, the TCRdb table keeps only in-frame clones and is missing some. There are 150,000 or so clones in the sample; 70% to 90% occur only once, and under 2.5% lies in the top ten. This material consisted of PBMCs, taken after 24 months of ibrutinib treatment. Receptors originate from a human donor with chronic lymphocytic leukemia.

J is TRBJ2-7 and V is TRBV21-1; whether TRBD2, the table's D call, matches the DNA was not checked. TRBV21-1 is a pseudogene segment. The CDR3 has 17 residues. The CDR3 DNA is TGTGCCAGCAGCAGAGGACTAAAGGGCCCTTCAAACCACGAGCAGTACTTC. This codes for CASSRGLKGPSNHEQYF.

On this clone: This sample also contains other DNA sequences that code for the same CDR3. The chain has TRBV20-1 and TRBJ2-5, with D unclear. Germline CDR1 is DFQATT and CDR2 is SNEGSKA (reference sequence). The ends were cut back, 2 bases at V and 2 bases at J, with 0 bases in the middle. The CDR3 contains 10 residues. The CDR3 DNA reads as TGCAGTGCTAGACAAGAGACCCAGTACTTC. Translation gives CSARQETQYF.

Comment on this clone: Other DNA sequences of this sample code for an identical CDR3. The J gene is TRBJ2-7, the V gene TRBV28, with D perhaps TRBD1 (5 bases). Trimming pared 5 bases from V and 5 bases from J, leaving 19 bases between. This CDR3 comprises 15 residues. CDR1 MDHEN and CDR2 SYDVKM come from the germline V gene. CDR3 residues: CASSLPVGQGNEQYF. CDR3 nucleotide sequence: TGTGCCAGCAGTCTGCCTGTCGGACAAGGAAACGAGCAGTACTTC.

The chain has TRBV9 and TRBJ2-1; D perhaps matches TRBD1 (6 bases). The CDR3 totals 17 residues. Germline assignment: CDR1 SGDLS and CDR2 YYNGEE. V lost 3 bases, J lost 1 base, and 17 bases lay in between. CDR3 nucleotides: TGTGCCAGCAGCGCTCCCGGGTACAGGGATTCCTACAATGAGCAGTTCTTC. Amino acid sequence: CASSAPGYRDSYNEQFF. Full variable domain (remainder filled in from reference TRBV9 and TRBJ2-1): DSGVTQTPKHLITATGQRVTLRCSPRSGDLSVYWYQQSLDQGLQFLIQYYNGEERAKGNILERFSAQQFPDLHSELNLSSLELGDSALYFCASSAPGYRDSYNEQFFGPGTRLTVL.

The chain couples TRBV11-2 to TRBJ2-2, with 7 bases identical to TRBD1. The CDR3 extends over 17 amino acids. The J segment lost 2 bases and the V segment lost 4 bases, leaving 10 bases of the junction unmatched. Germline V gene sequence: CDR1 SGHAT, CDR2 FQNNGV. The CDR3 loop reads CASSSTGSGVNTGELFF. The CDR3 DNA reads as TGTGCCAGCAGCTCGACAGGGTCAGGGGTTAACACCGGGGAGCTGTTTTTT. The whole variable domain, filled in from reference TRBV11-2 and TRBJ2-2, reads EAGVAQSPRYKIIEKRQSVAFWCNPISGHATLYWYQQILGQGPKLLIQFQNNGVVDDSQLPKDRFSAERLKGVDSTLKIQPAKLEDSAVYLCASSSTGSGVNTGELFFGEGSRLTVL.

This clone was detected only once. The CDR3 nucleotides read TGTGCCAGTAGTAGAGAATCTTGGGGTGAGACCCAGTACTTC. Translated: CASSRESWGETQYF. This chain connects TRBV19 to TRBJ2-5; D not certain. The CDR3 totals 14 residues. Germline V CDR1 and CDR2: LNHDA, SQIVND (reference sequence). The germline V and J ends were trimmed by 4 bases and 5 bases, with 14 bases remaining between them. The whole variable domain, remainder taken from reference TRBV19 and TRBJ2-5, is DGGITQSPKYLFRKEGQNVTLSCEQNLNHDAMYWYRQDPGQGLRLIYYSQIVNDFQKGDIAEGYSVSREKKESFPLTVTSAQKNPTAFYLCASSRESWGETQYFGPGTRLLVL.

The chain carries TRBV30 and TRBJ2-7; D possibly uses TRBD1 or TRBD2 (6 bases each). Trimming removed 0 bases from V and 6 bases from J, with 15 bases in between. Germline V gives CDR1 GTSNPN, CDR2 SVGIG (reference sequence). CDR3 length: 14 amino acids. CDR3 loop: CAWSVGGHDAEQYF. CDR3 DNA sequence: TGTGCCTGGAGTGTAGGGGGGCACGACGCCGAGCAGTACTTC.

CDR3 residues: CASSYRGQGYFEQYF. CDR3 nucleotide sequence: TGTGCCAGCAGTTACCGGGGACAGGGTTACTTCGAGCAGTACTTC. The V and J genes are TRBV6-5 and TRBJ2-7, with 9 bases aligning to TRBD1. The CDR3 has 15 residues. Per the germline V gene, CDR1 is MNHEY and CDR2 is SVGAGI. The ends lost 2 bases at V and 6 bases at J; junction bases unmatched: 8.

This clone was seen once. The CDR3 DNA reads TGTGCCAGCACCAAGTCAGCTCAAGAGACCCAGTACTTC. It is translated as CASTKSAQETQYF. The genes are TRBV28 and TRBJ2-5; D unresolved. CDR3 length: 13 residues. Trimming took off 7 bases at V and 2 bases at J, with 11 bases between the two ends. Germline V CDR1 and CDR2: MDHEN, SYDVKM.

In DNA form, the CDR3 reads TGTGCCAGCAGTTACTCGCGGGGAACAACCGGGGAGCTGTTTTTT. Its protein product is CASSYSRGTTGELFF. The chain combines TRBV6-5 with TRBJ2-2, with D perhaps matching TRBD2 (6 bases). V was shortened by 0 bases and J by 5 bases, with 10 bases between the two germline ends. This CDR3 is built from 15 residues. Germline assignment: CDR1 MNHEY and CDR2 SVGAGI.

CDR3 amino acids: CASRGSSQGATGYTF. Written as DNA, the CDR3 is TGTGCCAGCAGGGGGTCGTCACAGGGAGCCACTGGCTACACCTTC. This chain joins TRBV6-1 and TRBJ1-2, with D perhaps TRBD1 (6 bases). CDR1 MNHNS and CDR2 SASEGT come from the germline V gene. Trimming shortened V by 6 bases and J by 7 bases, and 21 bases separated the two germline ends. The CDR3 length is 15 residues.

V is TRBV6-5 and J is TRBJ1-1, with D uncertain. The CDR3 has 14 amino acids. Deletions cut 6 bases from V and 5 bases from J, with 16 bases between. Germline-derived CDR1 and CDR2 are MNHEY and SVGAGI. CDR3 in DNA: TGTGCCAGCAGCCCCGTTAGGGTGGGTACTGAAGCTTTCTTT. Translated: CASSPVRVGTEAFF.

This clone was found a few times. This chain joins TRBV28 and TRBJ2-7; D is perhaps TRBD2 (5 bases). The CDR3 has 12 residues. The germline V gene has CDR1 MDHEN and CDR2 SYDVKM. V was shortened by 8 bases and J by 4 bases, with 12 bases between the two germline ends. The CDR3 DNA sequence: TGTGCCAGCGGACTGGGTCCTTACGAGCAGTACTTC. Translation gives CASGLGPYEQYF. The whole variable domain, filled in from reference TRBV28 and TRBJ2-7, reads DVKVTQSSRYLVKRTGEKVFLECVQDMDHENMFWYRQDPGLGLRLIYFSYDVKMKEKGDIPEGYSVSREKKERFSLILESASTNQTSMYLCASGLGPYEQYFGPGTRLTVT.

The CDR3 DNA reads TGTGCCAGCAGGTCAGCCGGGACAGGGCTGGATACGCAGTATTTT. Amino acid sequence: CASRSAGTGLDTQYF. The rearrangement joins TRBV28 to TRBJ2-3; 9 nucleotides agree with TRBD1. Germline V CDR1 and CDR2: MDHEN, SYDVKM. This CDR3 comprises 15 residues. The junction had 10 bases not matched to a gene; V was cut back by 6 bases and J by 6 bases.